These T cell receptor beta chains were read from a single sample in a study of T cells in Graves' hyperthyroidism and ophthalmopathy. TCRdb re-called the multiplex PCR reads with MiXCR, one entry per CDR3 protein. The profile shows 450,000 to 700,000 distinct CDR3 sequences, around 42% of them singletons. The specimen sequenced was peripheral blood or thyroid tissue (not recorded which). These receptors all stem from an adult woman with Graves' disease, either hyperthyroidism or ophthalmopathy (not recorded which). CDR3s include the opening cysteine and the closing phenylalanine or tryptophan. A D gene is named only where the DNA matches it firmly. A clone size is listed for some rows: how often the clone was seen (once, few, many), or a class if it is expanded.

cdr3_nt: TGTGCCAGCAGCCAATGGGGACAGGGGTCCGGGGAGCTGTTTTTT; cdr3_aa: CASSQWGQGSGELFF; j_call: TRBJ2-2; clone_size: many; d_call: TRBD1; v_call: TRBV3-1
cdr3_nt: TGCAGCGTTTTGGGCACAGTCTCAACTTTCTTT; cdr3_aa: CSVLGTVSTFF; j_call: TRBJ1-1; clone_size: many; d_call: NA; v_call: TRBV29-1
cdr3_nt: TGCGCCAGCACCTCAGGACAGGGGAGGAACACTGAAGCTTTCTTT; cdr3_aa: CASTSGQGRNTEAFF; j_call: TRBJ1-1; clone_size: NA; d_call: TRBD1; v_call: TRBV5-1
cdr3_nt: TGCGCCAGCAGCTTGCTGACAGCTCAAGAGACCCAGTACTTC; cdr3_aa: CASSLLTAQETQYF; j_call: TRBJ2-5; clone_size: many; d_call: NA; v_call: TRBV5-1
cdr3_nt: TGTGCCAGCAGCTTATCAGCGGTGTCGGTGGTCGGTGAAAAACTGTTTTTT; cdr3_aa: CASSLSAVSVVGEKLFF; j_call: TRBJ1-4; clone_size: many; d_call: NA; v_call: TRBV7-2
cdr3_nt: TGTGCCACCCCACCACTAGCGGGAGGGCCCTACGAGCAGTACTTC; cdr3_aa: CATPPLAGGPYEQYF; j_call: TRBJ2-7; clone_size: many; d_call: TRBD2; v_call: TRBV7-9
cdr3_nt: TGTGCCAGCAGCCAGGGACAGGGGGCCGTTGATAATTCACCCCTCCACTTT; cdr3_aa: CASSQGQGAVDNSPLHF; j_call: TRBJ1-6; clone_size: many; d_call: TRBD1; v_call: TRBV7-9
cdr3_nt: TGCGCCAGCAGCTTGCAGCGCAATCCCTCCGAGCAGTACTTC; cdr3_aa: CASSLQRNPSEQYF; j_call: TRBJ2-7; clone_size: many; d_call: NA; v_call: TRBV5-1
cdr3_nt: TGCGCCAGCAGCCCCGAAATATGGGCGGACACCGGGGAGCTGTTTTTT; cdr3_aa: CASSPEIWADTGELFF; j_call: TRBJ2-2; clone_size: many; d_call: NA; v_call: TRBV5-1
cdr3_nt: TGCGCCAGCGCTCGGGAGGGGGCATTCGAGCAGTACTTC; cdr3_aa: CASAREGAFEQYF; j_call: TRBJ2-7; clone_size: NA; d_call: NA; v_call: TRBV5-1
cdr3_nt: TGTGCCAGCAGCCTCTCGGGGAATGGGCCCCAGCATTTT; cdr3_aa: CASSLSGNGPQHF; j_call: TRBJ1-5; clone_size: NA; d_call: NA; v_call: TRBV2
cdr3_nt: TGCAGTGCTAGAGGGACTAGTTTTGAGACCCAGTACTTC; cdr3_aa: CSARGTSFETQYF; j_call: TRBJ2-5; clone_size: few; d_call: TRBD2; v_call: TRBV20-1
cdr3_nt: TGCAGTGCCCGTTCTAGCGGGAGGGCCGCAGAGACCCAGTACTTC; cdr3_aa: CSARSSGRAAETQYF; j_call: TRBJ2-5; clone_size: once; d_call: TRBD2; v_call: TRBV20-1
cdr3_nt: TGCAGTGCTAGGGACAGGGAAGCTTCACCCCTCCACTTT; cdr3_aa: CSARDREASPLHF; j_call: TRBJ1-6; clone_size: few; d_call: TRBD1; v_call: TRBV20-1
cdr3_nt: TGTGCCAGCAACCCCGGGGGGGTTAACTATGGCTACACCTTC; cdr3_aa: CASNPGGVNYGYTF; j_call: TRBJ1-2; clone_size: few; d_call: NA; v_call: TRBV7-2
cdr3_nt: TGTGCCAGCAGTTACCTACCGCGTGGCTACACCTTC; cdr3_aa: CASSYLPRGYTF; j_call: TRBJ1-2; clone_size: NA; d_call: NA; v_call: TRBV6-6
cdr3_nt: TGCGCCAGCAGCTTGGGGCAGTCTTACAATGAGCAGTTCTTC; cdr3_aa: CASSLGQSYNEQFF; j_call: TRBJ2-1; clone_size: NA; d_call: NA; v_call: TRBV5-1
cdr3_nt: TGTGCCAGCAGCCCGCAGACAGGGCGTGATGGCTACACCTTC; cdr3_aa: CASSPQTGRDGYTF; j_call: TRBJ1-2; clone_size: once; d_call: TRBD1; v_call: TRBV7-8
cdr3_nt: TGTGCCAGCAGCGATCCCCTAGCGGATCAAGAGACCCAGTACTTC; cdr3_aa: CASSDPLADQETQYF; j_call: TRBJ2-5; clone_size: many; d_call: TRBD2; v_call: TRBV5-4
cdr3_nt: TGCAGCGTTGGGCGTTACACAGATACGCAGTATTTT; cdr3_aa: CSVGRYTDTQYF; j_call: TRBJ2-3; clone_size: few; d_call: NA; v_call: TRBV29-1
cdr3_nt: TGTGCCAGCAGTGAAACCTCCGGGACAGGGGTCAATCAGCCCCAGCATTTT; cdr3_aa: CASSETSGTGVNQPQHF; j_call: TRBJ1-5; clone_size: many; d_call: TRBD1; v_call: TRBV25-1
cdr3_nt: TGTGCCAGCAGCTCCCATGGAGCCGAAACCGGGGAGCTGTTTTTT; cdr3_aa: CASSSHGAETGELFF; j_call: TRBJ2-2; clone_size: NA; d_call: NA; v_call: TRBV7-3
cdr3_nt: TGTGCCTGGAGTGTATTCAGGGGACTCGGACATGAAAAACTGTTTTTT; cdr3_aa: CAWSVFRGLGHEKLFF; j_call: TRBJ1-4; clone_size: NA; d_call: NA; v_call: TRBV30
cdr3_nt: TGTGCCAGCAGTAGACCGGGACAGGGAAACACCATATATTTT; cdr3_aa: CASSRPGQGNTIYF; j_call: TRBJ1-3; clone_size: NA; d_call: TRBD1; v_call: TRBV12-3/TRBV12-4
cdr3_nt: TGCAGCGTTGAAGATGCTATGGACTCGGGGGAGCAGTACTTC; cdr3_aa: CSVEDAMDSGEQYF; j_call: TRBJ2-7; clone_size: NA; d_call: NA; v_call: TRBV29-1
cdr3_nt: TGTGCCAGCAGCGTAGGCTCCTCAACCCCTTACGAGCAGTACTTC; cdr3_aa: CASSVGSSTPYEQYF; j_call: TRBJ2-7; clone_size: NA; d_call: NA; v_call: TRBV9
cdr3_nt: TGTGCCAGCAGCGAGACATTCGAGAATCAGCCCCAGCATTTT; cdr3_aa: CASSETFENQPQHF; j_call: TRBJ1-5; clone_size: NA; d_call: NA; v_call: TRBV7-2
cdr3_nt: TGTGCCAGCAGTCTTCTGACAACCTACGAGCAGTACTTC; cdr3_aa: CASSLLTTYEQYF; j_call: TRBJ2-7; clone_size: NA; d_call: NA; v_call: TRBV28
cdr3_nt: TGCGCCAGCAGCGGGGTTGGGACAGGGGTTAATTCACCCCTCCACTTT; cdr3_aa: CASSGVGTGVNSPLHF; j_call: TRBJ1-6; clone_size: many; d_call: TRBD1; v_call: TRBV4-1
cdr3_nt: TGTGCCAGCAGCTCGGCCGGGACGGACCGTCAGCCCCAGCATTTT; cdr3_aa: CASSSAGTDRQPQHF; j_call: TRBJ1-5; clone_size: NA; d_call: NA; v_call: TRBV5-5
cdr3_nt: TGTGCCAGCAGCCAAGATCGAGAAAATAGCAATCAGCCCCAGCATTTT; cdr3_aa: CASSQDRENSNQPQHF; j_call: TRBJ1-5; clone_size: many; d_call: NA; v_call: TRBV4-2
cdr3_nt: TGCAGCGCCAAGATGGGTAGTGGTGGAAACACCATATATTTT; cdr3_aa: CSAKMGSGGNTIYF; j_call: TRBJ1-3; clone_size: few; d_call: NA; v_call: TRBV29-1
cdr3_nt: TGTGCCAGCAGCTCGTACCGACTAGCGGGAGGGGAGGTACGCGAGCAGTACTTC; cdr3_aa: CASSSYRLAGGEVREQYF; j_call: TRBJ2-7; clone_size: many; d_call: TRBD2; v_call: TRBV7-6
cdr3_nt: TGTGCCAGCAGTGAAGCTCCGGAAGTAACCCAGTACTTC; cdr3_aa: CASSEAPEVTQYF; j_call: TRBJ2-5; clone_size: few; d_call: NA; v_call: TRBV2
cdr3_nt: TGTGCCATCAGGAAGACGACAGGAAACACTGAAGCTTTCTTT; cdr3_aa: CAIRKTTGNTEAFF; j_call: TRBJ1-1; clone_size: NA; d_call: NA; v_call: TRBV10-3
cdr3_nt: TGCAGTGCGCACAGGGAGCGGGAGGCTATCGGGGAGCTGTTTTTT; cdr3_aa: CSAHREREAIGELFF; j_call: TRBJ2-2; clone_size: NA; d_call: TRBD2; v_call: TRBV20-1
cdr3_nt: TGCAGCGTCGCCAGCAGAGGGCGGAACACTGAAGCTTTCTTT; cdr3_aa: CSVASRGRNTEAFF; j_call: TRBJ1-1; clone_size: many; d_call: NA; v_call: TRBV29-1
cdr3_nt: TGTGCCAGCAAAACCGACAGGGGTGGAAATTCACCCCTCCACTTT; cdr3_aa: CASKTDRGGNSPLHF; j_call: TRBJ1-6; clone_size: NA; d_call: TRBD1; v_call: TRBV18
cdr3_nt: TGTGCCAGCAGCGTGGGACAGGGGTTAGACTACGAGCAGTACTTC; cdr3_aa: CASSVGQGLDYEQYF; j_call: TRBJ2-7; clone_size: NA; d_call: TRBD1; v_call: TRBV9
cdr3_nt: TGTGCCAGCAACCCGCGTGGTTATGTGGGCGAGCAGTACTTC; cdr3_aa: CASNPRGYVGEQYF; j_call: TRBJ2-7; clone_size: NA; d_call: NA; v_call: TRBV7-2
cdr3_nt: TGTGCCAGCATCAGGGGGACAGGGGAGGAGACCCAGTACTTC; cdr3_aa: CASIRGTGEETQYF; j_call: TRBJ2-5; clone_size: NA; d_call: TRBD1; v_call: TRBV6-5
cdr3_nt: TGTGCCAGCAGCCAAGTTCGAGATGGCTACACCTTC; cdr3_aa: CASSQVRDGYTF; j_call: TRBJ1-2; clone_size: NA; d_call: NA; v_call: TRBV4-2
cdr3_nt: TGTGCCAGCAGCCCTTGGGGGGCCCAGTACTTC; cdr3_aa: CASSPWGAQYF; j_call: TRBJ2-5; clone_size: NA; d_call: NA; v_call: TRBV7-9
cdr3_nt: TGTGCCAGCAGTGAGAGTCGATTTCCCAATCAGCCCCAGCATTTT; cdr3_aa: CASSESRFPNQPQHF; j_call: TRBJ1-5; clone_size: NA; d_call: NA; v_call: TRBV2
cdr3_nt: TGTGCCAGCAGCCGCGACTACTCCGGGGTCTACGAGCAGTACTTC; cdr3_aa: CASSRDYSGVYEQYF; j_call: TRBJ2-7; clone_size: NA; d_call: NA; v_call: TRBV6-5
cdr3_nt: TGTGCCAGCAGCTTCGACAGGGGGTACTACGAGCAGTACTTC; cdr3_aa: CASSFDRGYYEQYF; j_call: TRBJ2-7; clone_size: NA; d_call: TRBD1; v_call: TRBV11-2
cdr3_nt: TGTGCCATCAGAACCCAGCGGGAGGGTTTCTCTACCGGGGAGCTGTTTTTT; cdr3_aa: CAIRTQREGFSTGELFF; j_call: TRBJ2-2; clone_size: many; d_call: TRBD2; v_call: TRBV10-3
cdr3_nt: TGTGCCAGCAGCTTAGTTCGGGGATCACCCCTCCACTTT; cdr3_aa: CASSLVRGSPLHF; j_call: TRBJ1-6; clone_size: NA; d_call: NA; v_call: TRBV7-3
cdr3_nt: TGTGCCAGCGTTTACCAGGGAAGCAATCAGCCCCAGCATTTT; cdr3_aa: CASVYQGSNQPQHF; j_call: TRBJ1-5; clone_size: NA; d_call: NA; v_call: TRBV2
cdr3_nt: TGTGCCAGCAGCTTCGGGGGGTCCACCTACGAGCAGTACTTC; cdr3_aa: CASSFGGSTYEQYF; j_call: TRBJ2-7; clone_size: many; d_call: TRBD2; v_call: TRBV11-2
cdr3_nt: TGTGCCATCAGTGCGCCGGGACAGGGAAACACTGAAGCTTTCTTT; cdr3_aa: CAISAPGQGNTEAFF; j_call: TRBJ1-1; clone_size: few; d_call: TRBD1; v_call: TRBV10-3
cdr3_nt: TGTGCCAGCAGCCATCAGGGTGACGAGCAGTACTTC; cdr3_aa: CASSHQGDEQYF; j_call: TRBJ2-7; clone_size: many; d_call: NA; v_call: TRBV7-9
cdr3_nt: TGCAGCGGCGCGGGACAGGGGGCTGACTATGGCTACACCTTC; cdr3_aa: CSGAGQGADYGYTF; j_call: TRBJ1-2; clone_size: NA; d_call: TRBD1; v_call: TRBV29-1
cdr3_nt: TGTGCCAGCAGCCAAGGATATCACCCCAAAAGGGCTGTCGGCCCCCAGCATTTT; cdr3_aa: CASSQGYHPKRAVGPQHF; j_call: TRBJ1-5; clone_size: NA; d_call: NA; v_call: TRBV4-2